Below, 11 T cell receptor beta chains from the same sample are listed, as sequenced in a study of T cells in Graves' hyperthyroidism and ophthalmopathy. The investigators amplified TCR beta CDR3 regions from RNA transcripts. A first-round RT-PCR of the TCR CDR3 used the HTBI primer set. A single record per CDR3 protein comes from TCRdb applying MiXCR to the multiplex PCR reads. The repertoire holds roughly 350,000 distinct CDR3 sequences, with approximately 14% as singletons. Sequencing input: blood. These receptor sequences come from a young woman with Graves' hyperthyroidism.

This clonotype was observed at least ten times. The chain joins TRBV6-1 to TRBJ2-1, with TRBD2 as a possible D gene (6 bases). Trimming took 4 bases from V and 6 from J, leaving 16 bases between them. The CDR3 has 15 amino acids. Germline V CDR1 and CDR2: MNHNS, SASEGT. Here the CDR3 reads CASSAQEGLFNEQFF. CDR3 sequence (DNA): TGTGCCAGCAGTGCCCAAGAGGGACTTTTCAATGAGCAGTTCTTC.

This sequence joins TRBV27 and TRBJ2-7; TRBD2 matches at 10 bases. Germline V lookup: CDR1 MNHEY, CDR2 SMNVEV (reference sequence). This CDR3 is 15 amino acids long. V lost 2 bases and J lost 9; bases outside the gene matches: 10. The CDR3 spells CASSLMPSGSNGQYF. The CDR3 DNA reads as TGTGCCAGCAGTTTAATGCCTAGCGGGAGCAACGGGCAGTACTTC.

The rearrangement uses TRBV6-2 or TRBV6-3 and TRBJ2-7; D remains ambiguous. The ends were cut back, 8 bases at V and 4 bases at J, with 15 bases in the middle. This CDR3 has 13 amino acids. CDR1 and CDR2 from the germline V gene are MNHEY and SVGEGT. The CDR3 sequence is CASVSLTLYEQYF. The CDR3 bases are TGTGCCAGCGTTTCTCTTACCCTATACGAGCAGTACTTC.

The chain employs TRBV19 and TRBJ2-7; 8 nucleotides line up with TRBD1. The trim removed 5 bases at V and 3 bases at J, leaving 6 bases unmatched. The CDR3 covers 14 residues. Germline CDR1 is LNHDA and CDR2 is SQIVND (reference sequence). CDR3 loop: CASSLGGTGYEQYF. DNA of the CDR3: TGTGCCAGTAGTTTAGGAGGGACAGGCTACGAGCAGTACTTC.

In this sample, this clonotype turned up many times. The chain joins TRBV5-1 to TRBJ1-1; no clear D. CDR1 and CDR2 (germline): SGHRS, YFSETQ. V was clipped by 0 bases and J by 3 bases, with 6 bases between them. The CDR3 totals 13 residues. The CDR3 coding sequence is TGCGCCAGCAGCTTGGCCGCGGACACTGAAGCTTTCTTT. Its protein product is CASSLAADTEAFF. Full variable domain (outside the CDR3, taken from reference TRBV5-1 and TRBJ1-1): KAGVTQTPRYLIKTRGQQVTLSCSPISGHRSVSWYQQTPGQGLQFLFEYFSETQRNKGNFPGRFSGRQFSNSRSEMNVSTLELGDSALYLCASSLAADTEAFFGQGTRLTVV.

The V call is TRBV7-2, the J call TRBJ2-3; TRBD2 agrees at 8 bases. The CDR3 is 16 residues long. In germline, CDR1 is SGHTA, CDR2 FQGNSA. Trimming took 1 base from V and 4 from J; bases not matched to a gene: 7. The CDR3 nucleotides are TGTGCCAGCAGCTTAGAGAAGCGGGAGATTGCAGATACGCAGTATTTT. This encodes CASSLEKREIADTQYF. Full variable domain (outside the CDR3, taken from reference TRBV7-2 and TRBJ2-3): GAGVSQSPSNKVTEKGKDVELRCDPISGHTALYWYRQSLGQGLEFLIYFQGNSAPDKSGLPSDRFSAERTGGSVSTLTIQRTQQEDSAVYLCASSLEKREIADTQYFGPGTRLTVL.

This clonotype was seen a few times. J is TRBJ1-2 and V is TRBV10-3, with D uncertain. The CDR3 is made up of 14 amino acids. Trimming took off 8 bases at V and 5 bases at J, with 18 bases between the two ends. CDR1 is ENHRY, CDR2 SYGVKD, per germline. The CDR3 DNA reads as TGTGCCATCTACGCCCCCACGGGTTCGTATGGCTACACCTTC. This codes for CAIYAPTGSYGYTF.

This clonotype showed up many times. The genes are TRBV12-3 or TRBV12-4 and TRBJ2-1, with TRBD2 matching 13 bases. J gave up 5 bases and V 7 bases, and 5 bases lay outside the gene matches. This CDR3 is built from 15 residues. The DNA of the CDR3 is TGTGCCAGCACCTTAGGGACTAGCGGGAACAATGAGCAGTTCTTC. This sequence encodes CASTLGTSGNNEQFF.

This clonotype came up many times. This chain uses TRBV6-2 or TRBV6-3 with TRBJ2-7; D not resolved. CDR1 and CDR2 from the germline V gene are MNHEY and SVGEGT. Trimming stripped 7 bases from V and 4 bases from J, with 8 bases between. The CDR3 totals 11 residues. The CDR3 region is CASKDEYEQYF. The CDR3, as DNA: TGTGCCAGCAAAGACGAATACGAGCAGTACTTC.

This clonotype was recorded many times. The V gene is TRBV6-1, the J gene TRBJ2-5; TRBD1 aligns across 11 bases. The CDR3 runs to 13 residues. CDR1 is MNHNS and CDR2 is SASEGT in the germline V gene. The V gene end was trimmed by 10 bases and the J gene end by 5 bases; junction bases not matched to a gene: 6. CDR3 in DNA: TGTGCCACCGGGACAGGGGGTGGCGAGACCCAGTACTTC. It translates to CATGTGGGETQYF.

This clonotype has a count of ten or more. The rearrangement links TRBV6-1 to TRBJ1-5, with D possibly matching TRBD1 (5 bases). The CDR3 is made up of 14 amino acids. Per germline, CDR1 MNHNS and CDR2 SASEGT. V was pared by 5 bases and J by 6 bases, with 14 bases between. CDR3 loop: CASSPFREAQPQHF. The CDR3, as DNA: TGTGCCAGCAGTCCCTTCAGGGAGGCTCAGCCCCAGCATTTT.